A single sample gave rise to the 22 T cell receptor beta chains below, sequenced in a study of a mutant IDH1 vaccine in newly diagnosed glioma. No antigen has been identified for these receptors. Repertoires were generated with immunoSEQ multiplex PCR, while TCRdb's copy carries only in-frame clones and drops some. The sample carries about 94,000 clones, about nine tenths recorded once. Time point specified: week 47, end of study. Every single dose of the vaccine, 300 ug of mutant IDH1 20-mer peptide, came with topical imiquimod. The sequenced sample was PBMCs, obtained from a glioma patient whose treatment included an IDH1 peptide vaccine. The source is a woman aged 45-65 years with glioma.

A few counts support this clone. The chain employs TRBV19 and TRBJ2-6; no reliable D call. CDR1 is LNHDA, CDR2 SQIVND, per germline (reference sequence). The germline V and J ends were trimmed by 5 bases and 1 base, with 9 bases remaining between them. The CDR3 consists of 15 residues. CDR3 sequence: CASSDSGSGANVLTF. As DNA, the CDR3 is TGTGCCAGTAGTGACTCCGGGTCTGGGGCCAACGTCCTGACTTTC.

The V call is TRBV27, the J call TRBJ2-7; 8 nucleotides line up with TRBD2. Germline V CDR1 and CDR2: MNHEY, SMNVEV (reference sequence). The ends lost 10 bases at V and 0 bases at J; junction bases unmatched: 8. This CDR3 contains 14 residues. CDR3 DNA: TGTGCCACCGCGGGGGGTCCAAGCTCCTACGAGCAGTACTTC. As protein: CATAGGPSSYEQYF.

This clone has a handful of counts. The rearrangement links TRBV7-9 to TRBJ1-1, with D possibly being TRBD1 (5 bases). CDR1 and CDR2 from the germline V gene are SEHNR and FQNEAQ (reference sequence). This CDR3 is 12 amino acids long. Trimming removed 5 bases at V and 10 bases at J, with 14 bases between. CDR3 nucleotide sequence: TGTGCCAGCAGCACGGACACACCTGGAGCTTTCTTT. Its translation is CASSTDTPGAFF.

J is TRBJ2-1 and V is TRBV20-1; D is unclear. V was cut by 2 bases and J by 8 bases, with 7 bases left in between. CDR3 length: 11 residues. Germline CDR1 is DFQATT and CDR2 is SNEGSKA (reference sequence). In nucleotides, the CDR3 is TGCAGTGCTAGATCGGGTCATGAGCAGTTCTTC. This encodes CSARSGHEQFF.

The chain employs TRBV7-9 and TRBJ2-1, with unresolved D. The germline V gene has CDR1 SEHNR and CDR2 FQNEAQ (reference sequence). The CDR3 is 19 amino acids. V shed 1 base and J shed 6 bases, with 25 bases lying between them. CDR3 coding DNA: TGTGCCAGCAGCTTAGGTGGGTGGGATACAGAATCGGCACGCAATGAGCAGTTCTTC. It translates to CASSLGGWDTESARNEQFF.

The genes are TRBV27 and TRBJ2-6, with TRBD1 identical over 8 bases. Germline V gene lookup returns CDR1 MNHEY and CDR2 SMNVEV (reference sequence). Trimming took 3 bases from V and 1 from J; bases not matched to a gene: 2. This CDR3 contains 16 residues. CDR3 nucleotide sequence: TGTGCCAGCAGTTTCCAGGGGGCGTCTGGGGCCAACGTCCTGACTTTC. As protein: CASSFQGASGANVLTF.

The rearrangement links TRBV27 to TRBJ2-1; D uncertain. Germline V gene sequence: CDR1 MNHEY, CDR2 SMNVEV (reference sequence). The CDR3 sequence is 15 residues long. Trimming removed 5 bases at V and 3 bases at J, with 14 bases between. In DNA form, the CDR3 reads TGTGCCAGCAGTCCCCGTGAAGGGCACTACAATGAGCAGTTCTTC. As protein: CASSPREGHYNEQFF.

This clone was found once. The chain has TRBV7-3 and TRBJ2-7, with TRBD2 identical over 14 bases. The germline CDR1 and CDR2 sequences are SGHTA and FQGTGA. With 2 bases clipped from V and 6 bases from J, the junction kept 9 bases outside the gene matches. This CDR3 is 17 amino acids long. CDR3 sequence: CASSLLPGLAGEAEQYF. The CDR3 nucleotides are TGTGCCAGCAGCTTATTGCCGGGACTAGCGGGAGAGGCCGAGCAGTACTTC.

The chain joins TRBV5-1 to TRBJ1-4, with 9 positions matching TRBD1. This CDR3 has 15 amino acids. With V trimmed by 3 bases and J by 7 bases, 7 bases remained unmatched. Germline values: CDR1 SGHRS, CDR2 YFSETQ. CDR3 amino acids: CASSSQGALSEKLFF. The CDR3 DNA is TGCGCCAGCAGCTCACAGGGGGCTCTGTCTGAAAAACTGTTTTTT. Filled out from reference TRBV5-1 and TRBJ1-4, the complete variable domain reads KAGVTQTPRYLIKTRGQQVTLSCSPISGHRSVSWYQQTPGQGLQFLFEYFSETQRNKGNFPGRFSGRQFSNSRSEMNVSTLELGDSALYLCASSSQGALSEKLFFGSGTQLSVL.

The gene calls are TRBV30 and TRBJ2-7; the D is unclear. This CDR3 spans 14 amino acids. Germline loops: CDR1 GTSNPN, CDR2 SVGIG (reference sequence). Trimming took 4 bases from V and 2 from J, leaving 15 bases between them. The CDR3 region is CAWTYGLDAYEQYF. Here the CDR3 DNA reads TGTGCCTGGACCTATGGTTTGGACGCCTACGAGCAGTACTTC. Filled out from reference TRBV30 and TRBJ2-7, the complete variable domain reads SQTIHQWPATLVQPVGSPLSLECTVEGTSNPNLYWYRQAAGRGLQLLFYSVGIGQISSEVPQNLSASRPQDRQFILSSKKLLLSDSGFYLCAWTYGLDAYEQYFGPGTRLTVT.

The gene calls are TRBV7-3 and TRBJ1-5; D gene uncertain. CDR1 and CDR2 (germline): SGHTA, FQGTGA. The CDR3 is made up of 13 amino acids. Trimming pared 2 bases from V and 5 bases from J, leaving 7 bases between. The CDR3 nucleotides read TGTGCCAGCAGCTTAGGGGAATATCAGCCCCAGCATTTT. The encoded protein is CASSLGEYQPQHF.

The genes are TRBV5-6 and TRBJ2-7, with D perhaps matching TRBD2 (5 bases). Trimming removed 2 bases from V and 5 bases from J, with 14 bases in between. The V gene's germline CDR1 is SGHDT and CDR2 YYEEEE. This CDR3 contains 14 residues. The CDR3 reads CASSFTGNRNEQYF. The CDR3 nucleotides are TGTGCCAGCAGCTTTACCGGGAATCGCAACGAGCAGTACTTC.

V gene TRBV7-9 combines with J gene TRBJ1-6; tentatively, D is TRBD1 (5 bases). The CDR3 has 14 amino acids. The V gene lost 3 bases and the J gene lost 10 bases, with 13 bases spanning the gap. CDR1 is SEHNR and CDR2 is FQNEAQ in the germline V gene (reference sequence). This CDR3 reads CASSFDSFTSPLHF. The CDR3 DNA sequence: TGTGCCAGCAGCTTCGACAGCTTTACCTCACCCCTCCACTTT.

The chain joins TRBV6-5 to TRBJ1-3; TRBD1 matches at 7 bases. There are 15 residues in the CDR3. Germline trimming cut 2 bases from V and 0 bases from J; bases unmatched to any gene: 1. CDR1 and CDR2 (germline): MNHEY, SVGAGI. In DNA, the CDR3 is TGTGCCAGCAGTTACCGACAGGGCTCTGGAAACACCATATATTTT. This translates into CASSYRQGSGNTIYF.

This rearrangement joins TRBV20-1 to TRBJ2-1; D is uncertain. V lost 6 bases and J 6 bases, leaving 9 bases between the germline ends. In germline, CDR1 is DFQATT, CDR2 SNEGSKA (reference sequence). The CDR3 consists of 11 residues. The CDR3 DNA reads as TGCAGTGCAAACCTACGCAATGAGCAGTTCTTC. It yields the protein CSANLRNEQFF.

This CDR3 reads CASSPGTSGRAGEQYF. The CDR3 DNA reads TGTGCCAGCAGCCCGGGGACTAGCGGGAGGGCCGGCGAGCAGTACTTC. The V gene is TRBV11-3, the J gene TRBJ2-7, with 16 bases identical to TRBD2. The CDR3 is 16 residues long. With V trimmed by 5 bases and J by 6 bases, 7 bases remained unmatched. Germline CDR1 and CDR2: SGHNT and YENEEA.

This clone is a singleton in its sample. V gene TRBV7-9 combines with J gene TRBJ2-2; 7 bases fit TRBD2. V gave up 4 bases and J gave up 7 bases; unmatched junction bases: 3. Germline V CDR1 and CDR2: SEHNR, FQNEAQ (reference sequence). The CDR3 is made up of 13 amino acids. The CDR3 region is CASSSIAGGELFF. CDR3 sequence (DNA): TGTGCCAGCAGCTCCATAGCGGGCGGGGAGCTGTTTTTT.

This clone has only a few counts. This chain connects TRBV6-1 to TRBJ1-5; tentative D call: TRBD1 (6 bases). V lost 8 bases to trimming and J lost 7 bases, with 12 bases between them. The CDR3 loop spans 12 amino acids. Germline V CDR1 and CDR2: MNHNS, SASEGT. The CDR3 loop reads CASLTGLQPQHF. The CDR3 DNA sequence: TGTGCCAGCCTAACAGGGCTCCAGCCCCAGCATTTT.

Of note for this clone: Distinct nucleotide sequences in the sample also encode this CDR3. This rearrangement joins TRBV5-1 to TRBJ2-7, with TRBD1 matching 9 bases. CDR3 length: 14 amino acids. J gave up 4 bases and V 4 bases, and 6 bases lay outside the gene matches. CDR1 and CDR2 (germline): SGHRS, YFSETQ. In nucleotides, the CDR3 is TGCGCCAGCAGCGCGGGACAGGGCCCGTACGAGCAGTACTTC. It yields the protein CASSAGQGPYEQYF.

This sequence joins TRBV5-4 and TRBJ2-7, with TRBD2 matching over 12 bases. CDR3 length equals 15 residues. Germline lookup yields CDR1 SGHNT and CDR2 YYREEE (reference sequence). Unmatched junction bases numbered 8, after V lost 3 bases and J lost 7 bases. CDR3 bases: TGTGCCAGCAGCTATGGACTAGCGGGACCCGGGGAGCAGTACTTC. Its translation is CASSYGLAGPGEQYF. The entire variable domain, with the rest obtained from reference TRBV5-4 and TRBJ2-7, is as follows: ETGVTQSPTHLIKTRGQQVTLRCSSQSGHNTVSWYQQALGQGPQFIFQYYREEENGRGNFPPRFSGLQFPNYSSELNVNALELDDSALYLCASSYGLAGPGEQYFGPGTRLTVT.

The chain combines TRBV28 with TRBJ2-3; the match to TRBD2 covers 10 bases. The germline CDR1 and CDR2 sequences are MDHEN and SYDVKM. This CDR3 contains 17 residues. V shed 6 bases, J shed 4 bases, and the junction held 13 bases outside the gene matches. The CDR3 loop reads CASRVLAGVEGSDTQYF. The CDR3 DNA reads TGTGCCAGCAGGGTTCTAGCGGGAGTAGAGGGATCAGATACGCAGTATTTT.

This chain joins TRBV5-1 and TRBJ2-2; D perhaps matches TRBD2 (5 bases). The V end was cut by 7 bases, the J end by 5 bases, with 12 bases between. CDR1 and CDR2 from the germline V gene are SGHRS and YFSETQ. The CDR3 covers 13 residues. CDR3 in DNA: TGCGCCAGCTTCCTAACGGGGACCGGGGAGCTGTTTTTT. Translation: CASFLTGTGELFF.